These 31 T cell receptor beta chains were sequenced from one sample in a study of EBV T-cell therapy then PD-1 blockade in nasopharyngeal carcinoma. Time point here: 266 days after commencement of treatment, after nivolumab therapy. Stated treatment: AdE1-LMPpoly-expanded autologous EBV-specific T-cell therapy followed by anti-PD-1 nivolumab. For these TCRs, the target antigens are not known. The table came from immunoSEQ multiplex PCR; TCRdb's copy has only in-frame clones and leaves some out. This repertoire shows about 20,000 clones, roughly four fifths found once; its top ten account for approximately 34%. This specimen consisted of CD8+ T cells from blood, obtained around day 260 from a patient whose treatment included autologous EBV-specific T cells and nivolumab. The source of these receptors is a man in his forties or fifties with nasopharyngeal carcinoma.

The J gene is TRBJ1-5, the V gene TRBV7-8, with 11 positions matching TRBD1. The CDR3 totals 14 residues. Trimming took 5 bases from V and 6 from J; bases not matched to a gene: 3. Germline V gives CDR1 SGHVS, CDR2 FQNEAQ. CDR3 coding DNA: TGTGCCAGCAGCAACGGACAGGGGGCTCAGCCCCAGCATTTT. It encodes CASSNGQGAQPQHF.

This sequence joins TRBV19 and TRBJ2-1; 8 nucleotides align to TRBD2. Germline V gene data show CDR1 as LNHDA and CDR2 as SQIVND (reference sequence). The ends lost 7 bases at V and 3 bases at J; junction bases unmatched: 8. CDR3 size: 15 residues. The DNA for the CDR3 is TGTGCCAGTAATCCCCCCGCGGGGGGCTACAATGAGCAGTTCTTC. This codes for CASNPPAGGYNEQFF. Variable domain in full (rest from reference TRBV19 and TRBJ2-1): DGGITQSPKYLFRKEGQNVTLSCEQNLNHDAMYWYRQDPGQGLRLIYYSQIVNDFQKGDIAEGYSVSREKKESFPLTVTSAQKNPTAFYLCASNPPAGGYNEQFFGPGTRLTVL.

The V gene is TRBV5-6, the J gene TRBJ2-7; TRBD1 aligns across 9 bases. Losses at the gene ends were 4 bases for V and 5 bases for J; bases not matched to a gene: 7. The CDR3 has 14 amino acids. Germline lookup yields CDR1 SGHDT and CDR2 YYEEEE. The CDR3 sequence is CASSRPDRGNEQYF. Here the CDR3 DNA reads TGTGCCAGCAGCCGACCGGACAGGGGCAACGAGCAGTACTTC.

The CDR3 region has the DNA TGTGCCAGCAGTGAAAGGGGGACAGGGTACAATGAGCAGTTCTTC. Residues: CASSERGTGYNEQFF. V is TRBV6-1 and J is TRBJ2-1, with 9 bases fitting TRBD1. Germline V CDR1 and CDR2: MNHNS, SASEGT. The CDR3 contains 15 residues. V gave up 2 bases and J gave up 4 bases; unmatched junction bases: 3.

The V call is TRBV9, the J call TRBJ2-2; D might be TRBD1 or TRBD2, each matching 5 bases. The ends were cut back, 3 bases at V and 5 bases at J, with 11 bases in the middle. CDR3 length: 14 residues. Germline-derived CDR1 and CDR2 are SGDLS and YYNGEE. The CDR3 DNA sequence: TGTGCCAGCAGCGGACAGTCGGGGACCGGGGAGCTGTTTTTT. Protein product: CASSGQSGTGELFF. Full variable domain (rest looked up from reference TRBV9 and TRBJ2-2): DSGVTQTPKHLITATGQRVTLRCSPRSGDLSVYWYQQSLDQGLQFLIQYYNGEERAKGNILERFSAQQFPDLHSELNLSSLELGDSALYFCASSGQSGTGELFFGEGSRLTVL.

The chain links TRBV5-5 to TRBJ1-1, with D unresolved. The ends were cut back, 1 base at V and 4 bases at J, with 8 bases in the middle. Germline V gene lookup returns CDR1 SGHKS and CDR2 YYEKEE (reference sequence). The CDR3 runs to 13 residues. The CDR3 protein is CASSLSRSTEAFF. In DNA form, the CDR3 reads TGTGCCAGCAGCTTGTCAAGGAGCACTGAAGCTTTCTTT.

This chain connects TRBV7-3 to TRBJ1-1, with D tentatively TRBD1 (5 bases). Trimming left V 2 bases short and J 7 bases short, with 8 bases between. CDR1 and CDR2 from the germline V gene are SGHTA and FQGTGA. The CDR3 extends over 12 amino acids. CDR3 sequence reads: CASSLGGGEAFF. For the CDR3, the DNA is TGTGCCAGCAGCTTAGGCGGGGGTGAAGCTTTCTTT.

This chain joins TRBV4-1 and TRBJ2-6; D is undetermined. V was trimmed by 4 bases and J by 3 bases, leaving 13 bases between them. The CDR3 spans 16 residues. Germline V CDR1 and CDR2: MGHRA, YSYEKL. In DNA form, the CDR3 reads TGCGCCAGCAGCCCCCCCAAGGGTTATGGGGCCAACGTCCTGACTTTC. It is translated as CASSPPKGYGANVLTF.

CDR3 DNA sequence: TGCGCCAGCAGCCAGGTCAGGAGTGGAAACACCATATATTTT. Translated, it gives CASSQVRSGNTIYF. V usage is TRBV4-1 and J usage is TRBJ1-3; D gene uncertain. This CDR3 region has 14 residues. The V gene's germline CDR1 is MGHRA and CDR2 YSYEKL. Trimming removed 3 bases at V and 3 bases at J, with 9 bases between.

This clone was seen just once. The chain recombines TRBV29-1 with TRBJ2-7; TRBD1 might be the D (6 bases). V was shortened by 0 bases and J by 0 bases, with 9 bases between the two germline ends. Germline V gives CDR1 SQVTM, CDR2 ANQGSEA. There are 14 residues in the CDR3. Here the CDR3 DNA reads TGCAGCGTTGAAGACAGGACAGCCTCCTACGAGCAGTACTTC. Residues: CSVEDRTASYEQYF.

This chain connects TRBV28 to TRBJ2-2; D not resolved. CDR1 is MDHEN and CDR2 is SYDVKM in the germline V gene. The CDR3 runs 16 residues. V was shortened by 0 bases and J by 0 bases, with 8 bases between the two germline ends. The CDR3 sequence: CASSLWQEANTGELFF. CDR3 DNA sequence: TGTGCCAGCAGTTTATGGCAGGAAGCGAACACCGGGGAGCTGTTTTTT.

The V gene is TRBV3-1 (or the pseudogene TRBV3-2), the J gene TRBJ2-2; TRBD2 is a possible D gene (5 bases). The CDR3 is 16 amino acids. The germline CDR1 and CDR2 sequences are LGHDT and YNNKEL (reference sequence). The V gene lost 5 bases and the J gene lost 7 bases, with 20 bases spanning the gap. For the CDR3, the DNA is TGTGCCAGCAGCTCCTCCCGGGAACAGCTGGTCGGGGAGCTGTTTTTT. It translates to CASSSSREQLVGELFF.

This rearrangement joins TRBV27 to TRBJ1-6, with 9 bases that match TRBD1. This CDR3 comprises 16 residues. V shed 1 base and J 7 bases; nucleotides not matched to a gene: 5. Germline V CDR1 and CDR2: MNHEY, SMNVEV (reference sequence). CDR3: CASSLYDGTGNSPLHF. DNA of the CDR3: TGTGCCAGCAGTTTATATGACGGGACAGGGAATTCACCCCTCCACTTT.

The DNA for the CDR3 is TGTGCCAGCAGTTTCGGGGGCAATGAGCAGTTCTTC. Its protein is CASSFGGNEQFF. This chain links TRBV12-3 or TRBV12-4 with TRBJ2-1; D is possibly TRBD2 (6 bases). Between the trimmed V and J ends, which lost 3 bases and 6 bases, there was a span of 6 bases. The CDR3 contains 12 residues.

The chain couples TRBV27 to TRBJ1-1; D is undetermined. CDR3 length: 13 residues. Trimming removed 3 bases from V and 6 bases from J, with 11 bases in between. CDR1 MNHEY and CDR2 SMNVEV come from the germline V gene (reference sequence). As DNA, the CDR3 is TGTGCCAGCAGTTTCACCCCCCAGGCTGAAGCTTTCTTT. Amino acid sequence: CASSFTPQAEAFF.

This chain links TRBV28 with TRBJ1-5, with 9 bases lining up with TRBD1. The CDR3 contains 15 residues. Germline V lookup: CDR1 MDHEN, CDR2 SYDVKM. Germline trimming cut 8 bases from V and 2 bases from J; bases unmatched to any gene: 7. CDR3 coding DNA: TGTGCCAGCCTACAGGGGGCGAGGGGCAATCAGCCCCAGCATTTT. It is translated as CASLQGARGNQPQHF.

This clone appeared once. The chain couples TRBV29-1 to TRBJ1-4; TRBD1 might be the D (5 bases). The germline gives CDR1 SQVTM, CDR2 ANQGSEA. The V end was cut by 6 bases, the J end by 8 bases, with 13 bases between. The CDR3 runs 12 residues. The CDR3 nucleotides read TGCAGCGTCCAGGGCCAAGGGGAAAAACTGTTTTTT. Amino acids: CSVQGQGEKLFF.

The V and J genes are TRBV4-3 and TRBJ2-3; D unresolved. V lost 0 bases and J 6 bases, leaving 13 bases between the germline ends. This CDR3 has 15 residues. Germline assignment: CDR1 LGHNA and CDR2 YSLEER. The CDR3 sequence: CASSQDPKGPDTQYF. DNA for the CDR3: TGCGCCAGCAGCCAAGATCCAAAGGGCCCCGATACGCAGTATTTT.

The chain recombines TRBV5-4 with TRBJ2-7; 8 bases map to TRBD1. The V gene's germline CDR1 is SGHNT and CDR2 YYREEE (reference sequence). The trim removed 1 base at V and 6 bases at J, leaving 3 bases unmatched. The CDR3 sequence is 13 residues long. CDR3 in DNA: TGTGCCAGCAGCTTGACCGGGACAGGCGAGCAGTACTTC. The encoded protein is CASSLTGTGEQYF.

This rearrangement joins TRBV9 to TRBJ2-1, with D possibly TRBD2 on 6 matching bases. Germline CDR1 SGDLS, CDR2 YYNGEE. V was pared by 2 bases and J by 0 bases, with 12 bases between. CDR3 length equals 16 residues. The CDR3 DNA reads as TGTGCCAGCAGCGTTCGGAGGGAAGACTCCTACAATGAGCAGTTCTTC. Its protein product is CASSVRREDSYNEQFF.

This chain joins TRBV12-3 or TRBV12-4 and TRBJ1-1; D is undetermined. This CDR3 is built from 13 residues. Trimming shortened V by 3 bases and J by 1 base, and 6 bases separated the two germline ends. The CDR3 coding sequence is TGTGCCAGCAGTTTCGGTCCGAACACTGAAGCTTTCTTT. Protein product: CASSFGPNTEAFF.

The chain links TRBV9 to TRBJ1-5, with no clear D. The CDR3 consists of 14 residues. Germline V CDR1 and CDR2: SGDLS, YYNGEE. The V end was cut by 0 bases, the J end by 4 bases, with 8 bases between. In DNA form, the CDR3 reads TGTGCCAGCAGCGTAGGCGGGCAAAATCAGCCCCAGCATTTT. Its translation: CASSVGGQNQPQHF.

V gene TRBV13 combines with J gene TRBJ2-1, with 11 bases matching TRBD2. Trimming took 1 base from V and 8 from J; bases not matched to a gene: 10. Germline V lookup: CDR1 PRHDT, CDR2 FYEKMQ (reference sequence). The CDR3 spans 17 residues. The CDR3 loop is CASSLAGSGGARDEQFF. The CDR3 bases are TGTGCCAGCAGCTTAGCGGGTAGCGGGGGGGCTAGGGATGAGCAGTTCTTC. Supplemented by reference TRBV13 and TRBJ2-1, the full variable domain reads AAGVIQSPRHLIKEKRETATLKCYPIPRHDTVYWYQQGPGQDPQFLISFYEKMQSDKGSIPDRFSAQQFSDYHSELNMSSLELGDSALYFCASSLAGSGGARDEQFFGPGTRLTVL.

The chain uses TRBV7-9 and TRBJ2-5; tentative D call: TRBD2 (5 bases). The CDR3 sequence is 15 residues long. The V and J ends lost 2 bases and 3 bases respectively, with 13 bases between them. Germline V gene lookup returns CDR1 SEHNR and CDR2 FQNEAQ (reference sequence). The CDR3 nucleotides read TGTGCCAGCAGCTTACGGGGTTCGGAGGAAGAGACCCAGTACTTC. Protein: CASSLRGSEEETQYF. The full variable domain, in which reference TRBV7-9 and TRBJ2-5 provide the parts outside the CDR3, is DTGVSQNPRHKITKRGQNVTFRCDPISEHNRLYWYRQTLGQGPEFLTYFQNEAQLEKSRLLSDRFSAERPKGSFSTLEIQRTEQGDSAMYLCASSLRGSEEETQYFGPGTRLLVL.

The V gene is TRBV7-6, the J gene TRBJ2-7; 10 bases are a match to TRBD1. CDR1 and CDR2 from the germline V gene are SGHVS and FNYEAQ. V dropped 5 bases and J dropped 13; count of bases not matched to a gene: 8. The length of the CDR3 is 12 residues. CDR3 protein: CASSAGTGEVYF. CDR3 sequence (DNA): TGTGCCAGCAGCGCCGGGACAGGGGAGGTTTACTTC.

This chain links TRBV27 with TRBJ2-7; 10 positions agree with TRBD2. Looked up from germline, CDR1 is MNHEY and CDR2 is SMNVEV (reference sequence). After removal of 6 bases from V and 4 bases from J, the junction contained 6 bases not matched to a gene. The length of the CDR3 is 14 residues. The CDR3 spells CASSPGLATYEQYF. CDR3 sequence (DNA): TGTGCCAGCAGCCCGGGACTAGCGACGTACGAGCAGTACTTC.

The chain uses TRBV5-6 and TRBJ2-7, with D uncertain. The germline V gene has CDR1 SGHDT and CDR2 YYEEEE. This CDR3 comprises 11 residues. V shed 2 bases and J shed 0 bases, with 0 bases lying between them. CDR3 DNA: TGTGCCAGCAGCTTCTCCTACGAGCAGTACTTC. It encodes CASSFSYEQYF.

The chain couples TRBV5-4 to TRBJ2-5; weak D call: TRBD2 (6 bases). Trimming removed 1 base at V and 3 bases at J, with 13 bases between. Germline values: CDR1 SGHNT, CDR2 YYREEE (reference sequence). The CDR3 has 15 residues. CDR3 in DNA: TGTGCCAGCAGCTTGTGGGGCGCGGGAAAAGAGACCCAGTACTTC. The encoded protein is CASSLWGAGKETQYF.

As DNA, the CDR3 is TGTGCCAGCAGCGTCGGGTGGGAGGGGAGCACAGATACGCAGTATTTT. Protein: CASSVGWEGSTDTQYF. The chain is built from TRBV9 and TRBJ2-3; TRBD2 matches at 7 bases. CDR1 and CDR2 (germline): SGDLS, YYNGEE. CDR3 length: 16 residues. Losses at the gene ends were 2 bases for V and 0 bases for J; bases not matched to a gene: 6.

In this sample, this clone turned up once. V gene TRBV7-9 combines with J gene TRBJ1-1; D unresolved. V lost 1 base and J lost 0, with 6 bases in between. Germline-derived CDR1 and CDR2 are SEHNR and FQNEAQ (reference sequence). The CDR3 spans 14 residues. In DNA form, the CDR3 reads TGTGCCAGCAGCTTAGGGGGTCTGAACACTGAAGCTTTCTTT. It yields the protein CASSLGGLNTEAFF.

This clone turned up a few times. This chain connects TRBV24-1 to TRBJ2-2; D is unclear. This CDR3 contains 16 residues. The germline CDR1 and CDR2 sequences are KGHDR and SFDVKD. The V gene lost 3 bases and the J gene lost 1 base, with 11 bases spanning the gap. Here the CDR3 reads CATSDPTYRNTGELFF. The CDR3 nucleotides are TGTGCCACCAGTGATCCCACGTATCGGAACACCGGGGAGCTGTTTTTT.